This TCR beta chain was sequenced in a study of blood T cell repertoires in COVID-19. Study-wide background: Acute-phase and convalescent COVID-19 samples originated in the United States, Italy and Spain. Nucleic acid was either cDNA or gDNA, and it came from T cells, B-cell-depleted T cells, or PBMCs.

The V gene lost 3 bases and the J gene lost 2 bases, with 13 bases spanning the gap. The CDR3 totals 15 residues. Germline values: CDR1 SGHTA, CDR2 FQGNSA. Data came from immunoSEQ multiplex PCR; TCRdb stores just in-frame clones and leaves some out. The data contain around 46,000 clones, approximately 80% of them singletons. This rearrangement joins TRBV7-2 to TRBJ2-5, with D possibly TRBD2 on 5 matching bases. The origin of this receptor is a man aged 35-49 years with acute or convalescent COVID-19. The sequenced sample was peripheral blood. The CDR3 nucleotides read TGTGCCAGCAGCTTGGGAGCCGTCGGACAAGAGACCCAGTACTTC. Amino acids: CASSLGAVGQETQYF.